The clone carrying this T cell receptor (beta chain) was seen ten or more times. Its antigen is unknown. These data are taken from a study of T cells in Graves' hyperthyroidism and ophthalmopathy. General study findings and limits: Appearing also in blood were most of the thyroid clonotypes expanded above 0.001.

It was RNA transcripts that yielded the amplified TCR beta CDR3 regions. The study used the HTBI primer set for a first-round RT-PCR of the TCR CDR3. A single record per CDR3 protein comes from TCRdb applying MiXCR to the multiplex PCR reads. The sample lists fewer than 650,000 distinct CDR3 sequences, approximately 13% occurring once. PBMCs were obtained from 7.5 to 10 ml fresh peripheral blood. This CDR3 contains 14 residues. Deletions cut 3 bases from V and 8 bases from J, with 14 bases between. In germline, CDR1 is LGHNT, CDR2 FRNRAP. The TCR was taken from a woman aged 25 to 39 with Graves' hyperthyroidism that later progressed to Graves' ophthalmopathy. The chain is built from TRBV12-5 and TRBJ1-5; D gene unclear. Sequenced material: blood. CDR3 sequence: CASGFLGPSEPQHF. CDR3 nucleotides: TGTGCTAGTGGTTTCCTAGGACCGTCTGAGCCCCAGCATTTT. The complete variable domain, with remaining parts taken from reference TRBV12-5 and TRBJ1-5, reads DARVTQTPRHKVTEMGQEVTMRCQPILGHNTVFWYRQTMMQGLELLAYFRNRAPLDDSGMPKDRFSAEMPDATLATLKIQPSEPRDSAVYFCASGFLGPSEPQHFGDGTRLSIL.